This T cell receptor (beta chain) was captured by sequencing in a study of cytomegalovirus exposure and HLA in healthy donors. The CDR3 is made up of 14 amino acids. Germline V gene lookup returns CDR1 MNHEY and CDR2 SVGAGI. V shed 3 bases, J shed 8 bases, and the junction held 9 bases outside the gene matches. This PCR relied on a set of 60 Vbeta primers and 13 Jbeta primers. TCRdb's copy holds only in-frame clones and misses some; the assay was immunoSEQ multiplex PCR. The repertoire has roughly 100,000 clones, around 70% of them found once; the top ten carry 1% to 1.5%. The genes are TRBV6-5 and TRBJ1-2; 7 bases agree with TRBD1. The TCR sequence derives from a man aged 40-49 years in good health and CMV-seronegative. Source material: PBMCs. CDR3 coding DNA: TGTGCCAGCAGTTATGGGACAGTCGGCACCGGCTACACCTTC. It is translated as CASSYGTVGTGYTF.